This TCR beta chain was identified in a study of shared clonotypes between healthy human individuals. A note on this clone: Additional DNA sequences in this sample encode the identical CDR3.

TCRdb's table, derived via immunoSEQ multiplex PCR, lists solely in-frame clones and lacks some. The sample yields some 2 million clones, about 95% seen once. Naive-designated CD8 cells lacked CD45RO, were positively enriched for CCR7, and omitted terminally differentiated effector memory CD45RA+ cells. Sequenced material: naive CD8+ T cells sorted from blood. The TCR was taken from a man aged 18 to 35 in good health.

The CDR3 spells CASSFGGTEAFF. Written as DNA, the CDR3 is TGTGCCAGCAGTTTCGGGGGGACTGAAGCTTTCTTT. This rearrangement joins TRBV6-1 to TRBJ1-1; D is perhaps TRBD1 (5 bases). The germline gives CDR1 MNHNS, CDR2 SASEGT. The CDR3 contains 12 residues. The germline V and J ends were trimmed by 5 bases and 5 bases, with 9 bases remaining between them.